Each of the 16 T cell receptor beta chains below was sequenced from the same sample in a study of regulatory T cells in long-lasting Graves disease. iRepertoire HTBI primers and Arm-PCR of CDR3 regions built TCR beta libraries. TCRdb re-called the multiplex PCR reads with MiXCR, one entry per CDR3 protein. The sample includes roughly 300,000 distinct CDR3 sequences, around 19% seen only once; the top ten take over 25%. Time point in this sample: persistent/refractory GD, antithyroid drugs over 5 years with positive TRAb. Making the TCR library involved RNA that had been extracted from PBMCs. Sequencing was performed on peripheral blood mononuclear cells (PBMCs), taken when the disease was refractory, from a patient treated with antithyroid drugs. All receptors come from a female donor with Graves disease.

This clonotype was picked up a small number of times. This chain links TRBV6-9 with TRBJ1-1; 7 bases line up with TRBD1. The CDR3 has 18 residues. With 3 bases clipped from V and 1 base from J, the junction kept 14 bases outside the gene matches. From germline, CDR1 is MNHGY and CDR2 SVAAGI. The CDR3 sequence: CASSYRRDTGAENTEAFF. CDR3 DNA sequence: TGTGCCAGCAGTTACCGGAGGGATACAGGGGCCGAGAACACTGAAGCTTTCTTT.

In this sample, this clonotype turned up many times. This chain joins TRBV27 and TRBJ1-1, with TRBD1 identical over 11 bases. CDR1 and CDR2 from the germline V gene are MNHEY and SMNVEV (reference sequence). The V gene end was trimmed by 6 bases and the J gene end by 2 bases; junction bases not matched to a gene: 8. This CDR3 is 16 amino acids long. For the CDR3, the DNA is TGTGCCAGCAGACCCGGGACAGGGGGGGCTAACACTGAAGCTTTCTTT. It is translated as CASRPGTGGANTEAFF.

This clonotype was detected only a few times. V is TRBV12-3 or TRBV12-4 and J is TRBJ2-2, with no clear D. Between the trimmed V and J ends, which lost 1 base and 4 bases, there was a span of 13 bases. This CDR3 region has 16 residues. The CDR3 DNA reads TGTGCCAGCAGTTTAGTGAAGACAACGGGCACCGGGGAGCTGTTTTTT. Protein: CASSLVKTTGTGELFF.

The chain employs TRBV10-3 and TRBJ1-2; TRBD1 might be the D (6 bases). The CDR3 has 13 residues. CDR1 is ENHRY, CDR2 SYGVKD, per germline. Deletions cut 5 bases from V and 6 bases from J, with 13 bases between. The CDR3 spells CAISPAGADGYTF. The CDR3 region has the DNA TGTGCCATCAGTCCCGCAGGGGCCGATGGCTACACCTTC.

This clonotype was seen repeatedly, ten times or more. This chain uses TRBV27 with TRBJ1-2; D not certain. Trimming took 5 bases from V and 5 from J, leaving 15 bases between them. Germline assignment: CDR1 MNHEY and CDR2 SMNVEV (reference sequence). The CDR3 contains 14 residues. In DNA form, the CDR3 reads TGTGCCAGCAGTCATAATGACGGTGGATATGGCTACACCTTC. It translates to CASSHNDGGYGYTF.

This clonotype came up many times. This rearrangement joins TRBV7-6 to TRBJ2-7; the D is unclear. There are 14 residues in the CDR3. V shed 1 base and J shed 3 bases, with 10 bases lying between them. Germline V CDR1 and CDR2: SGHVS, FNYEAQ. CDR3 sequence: CASSLGLGNYEQYF. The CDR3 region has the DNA TGTGCCAGCAGCTTAGGTTTAGGGAACTACGAGCAGTACTTC.

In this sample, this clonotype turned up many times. DNA of the CDR3: TGTGCTAGTGCCTCGGGACAGGGAGGACAGCCCCAGCATTTT. Encoded protein: CASASGQGGQPQHF. The chain joins TRBV12-5 to TRBJ1-5; 9 bases agree with TRBD1. The germline CDR1 and CDR2 sequences are LGHNT and FRNRAP. The junction had 8 bases not matched to a gene; V was cut back by 7 bases and J by 7 bases. The CDR3 loop spans 14 amino acids.

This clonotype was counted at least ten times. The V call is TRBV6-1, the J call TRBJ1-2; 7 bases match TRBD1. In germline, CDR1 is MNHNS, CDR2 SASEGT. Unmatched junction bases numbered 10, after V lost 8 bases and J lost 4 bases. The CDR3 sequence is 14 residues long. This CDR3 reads CASGTGANVYGYTF. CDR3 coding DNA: TGTGCCAGCGGAACAGGGGCGAACGTCTATGGCTACACCTTC.

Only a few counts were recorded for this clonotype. CDR3 coding DNA: TGTGCCAGCAAACAGGGGATTTTAAACATTCAGTACTTC. Translation gives CASKQGILNIQYF. The chain carries TRBV2 and TRBJ2-4; TRBD1 matches at 7 bases. The CDR3 is made up of 13 amino acids. V was clipped by 7 bases and J by 6 bases; unmatched bases: 6. Germline CDR1 and CDR2: SNHLY and FYNNEI.

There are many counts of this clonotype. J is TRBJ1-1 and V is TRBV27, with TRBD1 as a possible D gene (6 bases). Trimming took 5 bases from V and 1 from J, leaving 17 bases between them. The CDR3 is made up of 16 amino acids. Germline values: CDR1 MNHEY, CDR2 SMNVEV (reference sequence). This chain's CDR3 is CASSGLRQVKNTEAFF. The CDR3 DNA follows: TGTGCCAGCAGTGGGCTGAGACAGGTAAAGAACACTGAAGCTTTCTTT.

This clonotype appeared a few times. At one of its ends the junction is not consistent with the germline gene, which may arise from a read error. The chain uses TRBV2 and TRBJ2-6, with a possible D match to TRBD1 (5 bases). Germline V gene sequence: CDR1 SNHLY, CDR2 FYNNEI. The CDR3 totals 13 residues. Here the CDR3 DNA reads TGTGCCAGCAATTCTGCTGGGGCCAACGTCCTGGCTTTC. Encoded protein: CASNSAGANVLAF.

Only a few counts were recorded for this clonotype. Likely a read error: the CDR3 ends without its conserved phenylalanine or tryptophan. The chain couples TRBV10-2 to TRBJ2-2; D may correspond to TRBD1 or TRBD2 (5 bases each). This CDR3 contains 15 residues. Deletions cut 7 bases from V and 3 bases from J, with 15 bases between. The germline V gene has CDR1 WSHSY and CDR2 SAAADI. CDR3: CASMRGEWYTGELFS. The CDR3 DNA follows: TGCGCCAGCATGAGGGGAGAGTGGTACACCGGGGAGCTGTTTTCT.

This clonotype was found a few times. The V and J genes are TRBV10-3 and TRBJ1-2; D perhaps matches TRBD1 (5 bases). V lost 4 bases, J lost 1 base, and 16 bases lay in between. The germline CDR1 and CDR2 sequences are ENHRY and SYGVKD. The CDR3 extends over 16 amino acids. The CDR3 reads CAISALNLGLNYGYTF. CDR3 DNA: TGTGCCATCAGTGCCTTAAACTTGGGACTTAACTATGGCTACACCTTC.

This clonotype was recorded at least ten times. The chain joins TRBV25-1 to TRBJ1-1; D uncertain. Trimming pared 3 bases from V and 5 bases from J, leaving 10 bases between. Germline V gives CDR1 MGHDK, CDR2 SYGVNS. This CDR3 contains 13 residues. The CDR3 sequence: CASSDSGWTEAFF. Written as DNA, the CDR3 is TGTGCCAGCAGTGATTCTGGGTGGACTGAAGCTTTCTTT.

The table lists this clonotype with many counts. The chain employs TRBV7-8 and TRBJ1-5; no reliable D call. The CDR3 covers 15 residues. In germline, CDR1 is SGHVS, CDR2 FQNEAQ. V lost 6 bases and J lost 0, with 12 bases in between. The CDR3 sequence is CASSRKANSNQPQHF. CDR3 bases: TGTGCCAGCAGTCGCAAAGCCAATAGCAATCAGCCCCAGCATTTT.

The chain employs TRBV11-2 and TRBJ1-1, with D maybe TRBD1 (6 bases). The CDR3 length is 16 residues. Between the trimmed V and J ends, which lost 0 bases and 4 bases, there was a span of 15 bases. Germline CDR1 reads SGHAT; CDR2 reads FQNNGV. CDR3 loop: CASSLDRGEVSTEAFF. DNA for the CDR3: TGTGCCAGCAGCTTAGATAGGGGGGAGGTGAGCACTGAAGCTTTCTTT.